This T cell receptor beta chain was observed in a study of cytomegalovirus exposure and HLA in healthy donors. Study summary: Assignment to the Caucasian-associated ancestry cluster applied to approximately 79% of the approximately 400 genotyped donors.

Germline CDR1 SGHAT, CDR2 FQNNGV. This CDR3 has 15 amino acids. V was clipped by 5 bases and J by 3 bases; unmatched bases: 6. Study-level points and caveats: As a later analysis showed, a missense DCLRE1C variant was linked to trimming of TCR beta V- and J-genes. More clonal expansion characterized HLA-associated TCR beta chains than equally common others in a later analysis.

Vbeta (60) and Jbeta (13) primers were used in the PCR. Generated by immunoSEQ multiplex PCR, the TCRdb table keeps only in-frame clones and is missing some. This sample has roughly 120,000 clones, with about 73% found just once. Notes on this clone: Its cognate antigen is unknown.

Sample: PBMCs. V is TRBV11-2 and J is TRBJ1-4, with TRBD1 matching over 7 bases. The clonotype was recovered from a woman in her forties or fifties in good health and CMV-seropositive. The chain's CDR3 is CASSVQGRSNEKLFF. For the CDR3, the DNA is TGTGCCAGCAGCGTACAGGGGAGATCTAATGAAAAACTGTTTTTT.